This record covers a single T cell receptor beta chain. Its antigen is as yet unknown. There were healthy Caucasian individuals from Russia, aged about 6 to 95, serving as donors. CDR1 LGHNT and CDR2 FRNRAP come from the germline V gene. The CDR3 spans 12 residues. Trimming took 7 bases from V and 4 from J, leaving 10 bases between them. This record comes from a study of blood T cells in healthy people across ages. Findings of the study overall: Diversity estimated from one million T cells was considered an underestimate.

A second PCR of roughly 7 to 11 cycles used a sample-barcoded 5' primer and a J-beta primer mix. Per-sample output comprised a minimum of 2.5 million paired-end reads containing CDR3. Via MiXCR, TCRdb re-called the 5' RACE reads, giving one row per CDR3 protein. Of around 1,800,000 distinct CDR3 sequences listed, around 40% are singletons. This chain joins TRBV12-5 and TRBJ1-1; no definite D call. Sample: blood. This sequence was found in a human donor in good health. CDR3 bases: TGTGCTAGTGCACCGGAGGTCACTGAAGCTTTCTTT. This translates into CASAPEVTEAFF.